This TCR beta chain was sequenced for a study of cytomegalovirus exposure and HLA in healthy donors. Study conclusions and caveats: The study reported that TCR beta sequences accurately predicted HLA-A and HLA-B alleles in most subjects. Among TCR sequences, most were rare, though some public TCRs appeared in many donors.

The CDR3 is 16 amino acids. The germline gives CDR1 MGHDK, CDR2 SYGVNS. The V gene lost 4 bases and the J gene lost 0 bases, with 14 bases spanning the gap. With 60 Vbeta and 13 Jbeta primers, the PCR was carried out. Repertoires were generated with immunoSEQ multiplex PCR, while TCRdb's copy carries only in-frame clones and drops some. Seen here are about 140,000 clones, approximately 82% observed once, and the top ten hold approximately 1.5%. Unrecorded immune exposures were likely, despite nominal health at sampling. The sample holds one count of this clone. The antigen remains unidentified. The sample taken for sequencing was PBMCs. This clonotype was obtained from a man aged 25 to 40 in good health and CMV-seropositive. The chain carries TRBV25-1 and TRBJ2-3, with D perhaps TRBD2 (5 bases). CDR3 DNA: TGTGCCAGCAGTGCCAGGCAGGAGGCTAGCACAGATACGCAGTATTTT. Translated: CASSARQEASTDTQYF.